The entry below describes one TCR beta chain. TCRdb itself ran the 5' RACE reads through MiXCR, one entry per CDR3 protein. The sample shows roughly 720,000 distinct CDR3 sequences, 15% to 20% of them seen only once. These data originate in a study of identical twins. Germline V gene lookup returns CDR1 DFQATT and CDR2 SNEGSKA (reference sequence). CDR3 length: 12 residues. Trimming pared 6 bases from V and 4 bases from J, leaving 12 bases between. This sample was shared with a second study, whose subject was T cells expressing NK-cell markers.

The TCR sequence derives from a woman between 18 and 30 years old in good health. The rearrangement links TRBV20-1 to TRBJ1-2, with a tentative D call TRBD1 (6 bases). The sequencing input was PBMCs. Here the CDR3 DNA reads TGCAGTGCGAGCAGGGGTTTCTATGGCTACACCTTC. Translation: CSASRGFYGYTF.